This is a list of T cell receptor beta chains from one sample in a study of cytomegalovirus exposure and HLA in healthy donors. Some clones are missing from TCRdb's copy, which holds only in-frame ones; the method was immunoSEQ multiplex PCR. The sample has 130,000 or so clones, roughly 78% seen once. The sample taken for sequencing was PBMCs. Every receptor here comes from a man aged 25 to 40 in good health and CMV-seronegative. CDR3s include the opening cysteine and the closing phenylalanine or tryptophan. Fields, in order: D gene, clone size, J gene, V gene, CDR3 protein, CDR3 DNA. The D gene is left open where the match is weak. Only some rows state a clone size, as once, few, many or a class for expanded clones.

TRBD2,once,TRBJ2-3,TRBV28,CASSLSGWGGRATDTQYF,TGTGCCAGCAGTTTGTCGGGTTGGGGCGGGAGGGCCACAGATACGCAGTATTTT
-,-,TRBJ2-2,TRBV4-1,CASRLRDSNTGELFF,TGCGCCAGCAGGCTCCGGGACTCTAACACCGGGGAGCTGTTTTTT
-,-,TRBJ1-1,TRBV9,CASSVDPSRLGGNTEAFF,TGTGCCAGCAGCGTAGATCCCTCCCGTTTAGGGGGGAACACTGAAGCTTTCTTT
-,-,TRBJ1-2,TRBV6-5,CASSYSLGSGYGYTF,TGTGCCAGCAGTTACTCTTTGGGCAGCGGCTATGGCTACACCTTC
TRBD2,-,TRBJ2-3,TRBV7-8,CASSIRLAGRTDTQYF,TGTGCCAGCAGCATCCGACTAGCGGGACGGACAGATACGCAGTATTTT
-,-,TRBJ2-2,TRBV4-2,CASSQASQGRTGELFF,TGTGCCAGCAGCCAAGCGTCACAGGGTAGGACCGGGGAGCTGTTTTTT
TRBD1,-,TRBJ1-6,TRBV9,CASSPKGQKDSPLHF,TGTGCCAGCAGCCCAAAGGGACAGAAGGATTCACCCCTCCACTTT
TRBD1,-,TRBJ2-5,TRBV4-1,CASSQVGTEETQYF,TGCGCCAGCAGCCAAGTAGGGACAGAAGAGACCCAGTACTTC
-,-,TRBJ1-5,TRBV6-4,CASSDSTVLALCSNQPQHF,TGTGCCAGCAGTGACTCCACAGTGCTGGCACTGTGTAGCAATCAGCCCCAGCATTTT
TRBD2,-,TRBJ2-7,TRBV6-6,CASRLAGPHEQYF,TGTGCCAGCAGGCTAGCGGGCCCCCACGAGCAGTACTTC
-,-,TRBJ1-5,TRBV6-1,CASSDWPGRNQPQHF,TGTGCCAGCAGTGATTGGCCCGGCAGGAATCAGCCCCAGCATTTT
TRBD1,-,TRBJ2-5,TRBV5-1,CASGPPDRRQETQYF,TGCGCCAGCGGTCCCCCGGACAGGCGACAAGAGACCCAGTACTTC
-,-,TRBJ2-1,TRBV7-8,CASSLEGGGARNEQFF,TGTGCCAGCAGCTTAGAAGGCGGCGGGGCCAGGAATGAGCAGTTCTTC
TRBD1,-,TRBJ2-2,TRBV7-6,CASSLHRDRGAGELFF,TGTGCCAGCAGCTTACACCGGGACAGGGGGGCCGGGGAGCTGTTTTTT
-,-,TRBJ2-1,TRBV7-9,CASSLVARGLYNEQFF,TGTGCCAGCAGCTTAGTTGCTAGGGGGTTGTACAATGAGCAGTTCTTC
TRBD2,-,TRBJ2-2,TRBV5-1,CASSWTSGDTGELFF,TGCGCCAGCAGCTGGACTAGCGGGGATACCGGGGAGCTGTTTTTT